One sample yielded the 2 T cell receptor beta chains listed below, sequenced in a study of Ad26.COV2.S vaccination and SARS-CoV-2 variants. Method: immunoSEQ multiplex PCR; TCRdb's copy keeps in-frame clones and lacks some. The top ten hold 2.5% to 3% of the sample, which has 400,000 to 500,000 clones, 89% seen once. As to treatment: roughly 18 received Ad26.COV2.S at low or high dose, single or two shots; a few received placebo; per-sample allocation not given. Specimen acquisition occurred on day 63 following the initial vaccine or placebo injection. The input for sequencing was peripheral blood, taken in a trial of Ad26.COV2.S vaccine versus placebo. The receptors stem from a person aged 18-65 years who received the Ad26.COV2.S COVID-19 vaccine or a placebo.

This chain links TRBV3-1 (or the pseudogene TRBV3-2) with TRBJ2-1; 9 nucleotides line up with TRBD2. V was pared by 1 base and J by 0 bases, with 10 bases of the junction left unmatched. CDR1 is LGHDT, CDR2 YNNKEL, per germline (reference sequence). The CDR3 length is 19 residues. The CDR3 spells CASSQGPARREGSYNEQFF. In DNA form, the CDR3 reads TGTGCCAGCAGCCAAGGCCCCGCACGGCGGGAGGGCTCCTACAATGAGCAGTTCTTC.

V is TRBV19 and J is TRBJ1-2; D is unclear. The CDR3 length is 14 residues. The V gene's germline CDR1 is LNHDA and CDR2 SQIVND (reference sequence). Trimming removed 7 bases from V and 4 bases from J, with 16 bases in between. The CDR3 protein is CASKEKYEVYGYTF. The CDR3 bases are TGTGCCAGTAAGGAGAAATATGAGGTCTATGGCTACACCTTC.